These T cell receptor beta chains were read from a single sample in a study of blood T cell repertoires in COVID-19. Libraries were prepared by immunoSEQ multiplex PCR; TCRdb keeps only in-frame clonotypes and omits some of them. In the table there are over 50,000 clones, around 87% of which are singletons. The source material was peripheral blood. The receptor source for this set is a man aged 60 to 75 with acute or convalescent COVID-19. Both conserved end residues are part of each CDR3. D genes are given only for firm matches. Some rows have no size entry. The others give once, few or many, or a class for an expanded clone.

- | - | TRBJ2-2 | TRBV12-5 | CASGLVHRRSNTGELFF | TGTGCTAGTGGTTTGGTACACAGGCGATCGAACACCGGGGAGCTGTTTTTT
TRBD1 | - | TRBJ2-7 | TRBV12-5 | CASGLIGTATYEQYF | TGTGCTAGTGGTTTGATAGGGACAGCGACCTACGAGCAGTACTTC
TRBD1 | - | TRBJ1-5 | TRBV19 | CASSIEDRAGNQPQHF | TGTGCCAGTAGTATAGAGGACAGGGCCGGCAATCAGCCCCAGCATTTT
- | - | TRBJ1-2 | TRBV3-1/TRBV3-2 | CASSQEGRGNYGYTF | TGTGCCAGCAGCCAAGAAGGACGGGGGAACTATGGCTACACCTTC
- | once | TRBJ1-1 | TRBV2 | CASTYGNTEAFF | TGTGCCAGCACTTACGGGAACACTGAAGCTTTCTTT
- | - | TRBJ2-3 | TRBV5-1 | CASSPGGTDTQYF | TGCGCCAGCAGCCCCGGGGGCACAGATACGCAGTATTTT
- | once | TRBJ1-1 | TRBV6-6 | CASSRVLPGSNTEAFF | TGTGCCAGCAGTCGAGTCCTCCCAGGCTCTAACACTGAAGCTTTCTTT
TRBD1 | - | TRBJ1-4 | TRBV9 | CASSVDGSGGGNEKLFF | TGTGCCAGCAGCGTAGACGGGTCAGGGGGAGGTAATGAAAAACTGTTTTTT
- | - | TRBJ1-2 | TRBV30 | CAWSVHLYYGYTF | TGTGCCTGGAGTGTACATTTGTATTACGGCTACACCTTC
- | - | TRBJ1-5 | TRBV30 | CAWSSKGGNQPQHF | TGTGCCTGGAGTAGTAAAGGGGGCAATCAGCCCCAGCATTTT
TRBD2 | - | TRBJ2-5 | TRBV9 | CASSVASGGARETQYF | TGTGCCAGCAGCGTAGCTAGCGGGGGGGCACGGGAGACCCAGTACTTC
TRBD1 | - | TRBJ1-5 | TRBV6-2/TRBV6-3 | CASSDRDNQPQHF | TGTGCCAGCAGTGACAGGGACAATCAGCCCCAGCATTTT
TRBD2 | - | TRBJ2-7 | TRBV6-5 | CASMREGYEQYF | TGTGCCAGCATGAGGGAGGGCTACGAGCAGTACTTC
- | - | TRBJ1-5 | TRBV7-2 | CASSLDRTTSNQPQHF | TGTGCCAGCAGCCTAGACAGGACAACTAGCAATCAGCCCCAGCATTTT
TRBD2 | - | TRBJ2-3 | TRBV4-2 | CASSQDRLAGAAPAQF | TGTGCCAGCAGCCAAGACCGGCTAGCGGGGGCCGCCCCCGCCCAATTT
TRBD2 | once | TRBJ2-2 | TRBV9 | CASSPRGRGDGELFF | TGTGCCAGCAGCCCGCGGGGGCGGGGGGACGGGGAGCTGTTTTTT
- | - | TRBJ2-5 | TRBV29-1 | CSATGLGKTQYF | TGCAGCGCAACAGGGCTGGGGAAGACCCAGTACTTC
TRBD1 | - | TRBJ1-5 | TRBV7-9 | CASSRDSTFNQPQHF | TGTGCCAGCAGCCGGGACAGCACCTTTAATCAGCCCCAGCATTTT
TRBD2 | - | TRBJ2-1 | TRBV5-1 | CASSFQLAGGQNEQFF | TGCGCCAGCAGCTTCCAACTAGCGGGGGGGCAGAATGAGCAGTTCTTC
- | - | TRBJ1-4 | TRBV6-5 | CASSYAGAQEKLFF | TGTGCCAGCAGTTACGCGGGGGCGCAGGAAAAACTGTTTTTT
- | - | TRBJ1-6 | TRBV7-9 | CASSLDQGSSPLHF | TGTGCCAGCAGCTTAGATCAAGGGAGCTCACCCCTCCACTTT
TRBD1 | - | TRBJ1-2 | TRBV6-2/TRBV6-3 | CASSYRQGNGYTF | TGTGCCAGCAGTTACCGACAGGGTAATGGCTACACCTTC
- | - | TRBJ1-1 | TRBV15 | CATSERQLVLNTEAFF | TGTGCCACCAGCGAACGACAACTAGTACTGAACACTGAAGCTTTCTTT